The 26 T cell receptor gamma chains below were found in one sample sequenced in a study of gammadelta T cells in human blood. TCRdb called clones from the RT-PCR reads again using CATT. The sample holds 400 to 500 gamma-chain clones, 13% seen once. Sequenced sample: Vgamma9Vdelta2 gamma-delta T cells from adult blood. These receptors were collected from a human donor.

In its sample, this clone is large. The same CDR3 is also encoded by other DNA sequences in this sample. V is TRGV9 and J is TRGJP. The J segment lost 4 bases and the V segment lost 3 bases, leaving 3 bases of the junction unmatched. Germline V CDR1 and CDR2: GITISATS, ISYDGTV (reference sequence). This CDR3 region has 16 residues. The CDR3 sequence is CALWESQELGKKIKVF. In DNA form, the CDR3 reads TGTGCCTTGTGGGAGAGCCAAGAGTTGGGCAAAAAAATCAAGGTATTT.

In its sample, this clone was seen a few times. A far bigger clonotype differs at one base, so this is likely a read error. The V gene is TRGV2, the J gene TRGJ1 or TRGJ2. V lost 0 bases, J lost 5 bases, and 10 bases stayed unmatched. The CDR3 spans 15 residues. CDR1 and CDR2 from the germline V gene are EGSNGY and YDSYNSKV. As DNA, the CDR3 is TGTGCCACCTGGGACGGGTCTCGATACGATTATAAGAAACTCTTT. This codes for CATWDGSRYDYKKLF.

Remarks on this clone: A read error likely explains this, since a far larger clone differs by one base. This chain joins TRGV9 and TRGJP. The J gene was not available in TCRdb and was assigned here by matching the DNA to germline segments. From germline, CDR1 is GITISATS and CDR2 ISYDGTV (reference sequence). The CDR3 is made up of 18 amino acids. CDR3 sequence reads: CALWKVPKSELGKKIKVF. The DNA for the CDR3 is TGTGCCTTGTGGAAGGTACCCAAAAGCGAGTTGGGCAAAAAAATCAAGGTATTT.

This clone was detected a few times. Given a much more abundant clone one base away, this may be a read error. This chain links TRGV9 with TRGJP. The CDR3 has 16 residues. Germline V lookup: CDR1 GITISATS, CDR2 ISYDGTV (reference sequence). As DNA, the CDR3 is TGTGCCTTGTGGGAGGTGAAAGATTTGGGCAAAAAAATCAAGGTATTT. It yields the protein CALWEVKDLGKKIKVF.

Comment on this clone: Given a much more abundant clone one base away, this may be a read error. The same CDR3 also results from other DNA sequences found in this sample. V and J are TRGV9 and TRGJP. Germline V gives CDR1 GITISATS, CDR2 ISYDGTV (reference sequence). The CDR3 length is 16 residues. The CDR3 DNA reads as TGTGCCTTGTGGGAGGCTCCAGAGTTGGGCAAAAAGATCAAGGTATTT. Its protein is CALWEAPELGKKIKVF.

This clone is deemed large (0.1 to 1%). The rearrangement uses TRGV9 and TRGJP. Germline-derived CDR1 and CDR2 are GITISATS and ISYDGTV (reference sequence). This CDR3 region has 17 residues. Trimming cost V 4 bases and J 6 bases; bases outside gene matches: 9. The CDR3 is CALWDLTPELGKKIKVF. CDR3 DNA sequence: TGTGCCTTGTGGGATCTAACCCCAGAGTTGGGCAAAAAAATCAAGGTATTT.

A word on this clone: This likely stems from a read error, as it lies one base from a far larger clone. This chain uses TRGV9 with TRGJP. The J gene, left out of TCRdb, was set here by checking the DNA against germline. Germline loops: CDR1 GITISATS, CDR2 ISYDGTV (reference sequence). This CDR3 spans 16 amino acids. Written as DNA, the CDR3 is TGTGCCTTGTGGGAGGATCAAGAGTTGGACAAAAAAATCAAGGTATTT. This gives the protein CALWEDQELDKKIKVF.

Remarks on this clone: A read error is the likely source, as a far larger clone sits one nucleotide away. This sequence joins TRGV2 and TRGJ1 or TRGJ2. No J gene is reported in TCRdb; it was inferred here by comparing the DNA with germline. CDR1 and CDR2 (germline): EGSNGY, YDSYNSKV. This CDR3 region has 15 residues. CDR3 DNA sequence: TGTGCCACTTGGGACGGGCCTCGATACGATTATAAGAAACTCTTT. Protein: CATWDGPRYDYKKLF.

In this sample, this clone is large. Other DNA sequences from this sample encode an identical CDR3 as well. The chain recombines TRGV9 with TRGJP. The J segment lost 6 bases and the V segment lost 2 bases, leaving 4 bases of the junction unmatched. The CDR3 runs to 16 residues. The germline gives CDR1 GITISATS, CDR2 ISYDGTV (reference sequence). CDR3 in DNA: TGTGCCTTGTGGGAGGCTACAGAGTTGGGCAAAAAAATCAAGGTATTT. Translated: CALWEATELGKKIKVF.

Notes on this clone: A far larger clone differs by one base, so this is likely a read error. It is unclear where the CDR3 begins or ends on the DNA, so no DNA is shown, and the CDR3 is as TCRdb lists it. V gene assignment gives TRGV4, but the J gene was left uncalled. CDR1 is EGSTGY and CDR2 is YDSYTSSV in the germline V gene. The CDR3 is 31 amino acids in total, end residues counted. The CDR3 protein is CATCDGLIIRNSLAVEQHLLSQVSIGRIQHF.

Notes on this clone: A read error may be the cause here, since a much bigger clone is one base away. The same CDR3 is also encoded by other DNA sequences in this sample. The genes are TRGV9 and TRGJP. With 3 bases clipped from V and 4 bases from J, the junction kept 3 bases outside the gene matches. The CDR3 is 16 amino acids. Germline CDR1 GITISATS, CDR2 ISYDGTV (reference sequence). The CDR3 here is CALWELQELGKKIKVF. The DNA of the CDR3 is TGTGCCTTGTGGGAGCTTCAAGAGTTGGGCAAAAAAATCAAGGTATTT.

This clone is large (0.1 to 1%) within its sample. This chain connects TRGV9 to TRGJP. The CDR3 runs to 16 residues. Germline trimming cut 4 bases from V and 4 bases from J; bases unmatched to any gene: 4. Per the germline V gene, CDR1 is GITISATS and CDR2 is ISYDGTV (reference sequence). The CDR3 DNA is TGTGCCTTGTGGGACCCCCAAGAGTTGGGCAAAAAAATCAAGGTATTT. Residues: CALWDPQELGKKIKVF.

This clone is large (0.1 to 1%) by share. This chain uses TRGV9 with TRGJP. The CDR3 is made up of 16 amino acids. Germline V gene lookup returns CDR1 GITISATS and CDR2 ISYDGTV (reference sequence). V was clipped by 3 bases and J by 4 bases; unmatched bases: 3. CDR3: CALWEFQELGKKIKVF. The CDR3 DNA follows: TGTGCCTTGTGGGAGTTCCAAGAGTTGGGCAAAAAAATCAAGGTATTT.

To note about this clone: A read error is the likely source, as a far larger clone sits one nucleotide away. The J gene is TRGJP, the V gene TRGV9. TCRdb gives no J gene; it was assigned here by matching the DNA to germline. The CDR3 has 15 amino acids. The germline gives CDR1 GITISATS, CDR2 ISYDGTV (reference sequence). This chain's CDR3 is CALWFQELSKKIKVF. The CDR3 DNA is TGTGCCTTGTGGTTTCAAGAGTTGAGCAAAAAAATCAAGGTATTT.

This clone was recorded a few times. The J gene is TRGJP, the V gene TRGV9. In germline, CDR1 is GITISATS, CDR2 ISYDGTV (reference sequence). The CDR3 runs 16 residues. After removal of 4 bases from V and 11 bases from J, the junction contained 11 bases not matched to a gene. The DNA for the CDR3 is TGTGCCTTGTGGGAAACCGCAAAGGTGGGCAAAAAAATCAAGGTATTT. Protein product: CALWETAKVGKKIKVF.

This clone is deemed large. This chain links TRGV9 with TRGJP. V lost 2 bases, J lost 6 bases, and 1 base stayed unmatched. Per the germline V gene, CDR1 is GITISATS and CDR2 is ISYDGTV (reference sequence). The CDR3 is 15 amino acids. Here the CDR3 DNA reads TGTGCCTTGTGGGAGGCAGAGTTGGGCAAAAAAATCAAGGTATTT. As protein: CALWEAELGKKIKVF.

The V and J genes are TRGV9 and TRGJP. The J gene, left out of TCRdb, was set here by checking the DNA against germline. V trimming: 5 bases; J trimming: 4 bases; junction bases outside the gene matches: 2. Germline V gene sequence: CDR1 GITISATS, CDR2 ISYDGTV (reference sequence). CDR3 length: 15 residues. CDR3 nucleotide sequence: TGTGCCTTGTGGGGCCAAGAGTTGGGCAAAAAAATCAAGGTATTT. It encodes CALWGQELGKKIKVF.

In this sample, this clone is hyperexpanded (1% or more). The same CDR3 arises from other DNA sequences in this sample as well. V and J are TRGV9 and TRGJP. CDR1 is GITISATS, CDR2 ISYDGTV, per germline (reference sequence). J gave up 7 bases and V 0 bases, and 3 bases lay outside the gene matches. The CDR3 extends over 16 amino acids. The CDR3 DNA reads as TGTGCCTTGTGGGAGGTGCAGGAGTTGGGCAAAAAAATCAAGGTATTT. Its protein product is CALWEVQELGKKIKVF.

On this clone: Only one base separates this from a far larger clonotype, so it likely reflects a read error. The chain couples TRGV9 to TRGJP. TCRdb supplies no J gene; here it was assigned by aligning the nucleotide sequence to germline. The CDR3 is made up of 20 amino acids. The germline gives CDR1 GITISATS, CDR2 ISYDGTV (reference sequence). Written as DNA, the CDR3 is TGTGCCTTGTGGGAGGTGCAAGCCCCACTACAAGAGTTGGACAAAAAAATCAAGGTATTT. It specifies CALWEVQAPLQELDKKIKVF.

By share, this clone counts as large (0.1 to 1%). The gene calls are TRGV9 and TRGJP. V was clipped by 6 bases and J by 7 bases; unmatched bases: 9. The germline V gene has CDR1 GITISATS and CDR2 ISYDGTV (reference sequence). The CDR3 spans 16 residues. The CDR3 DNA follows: TGTGCCTTGTGGAGGGCAAAGGAGTTGGGCAAAAAAATCAAGGTATTT. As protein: CALWRAKELGKKIKVF.

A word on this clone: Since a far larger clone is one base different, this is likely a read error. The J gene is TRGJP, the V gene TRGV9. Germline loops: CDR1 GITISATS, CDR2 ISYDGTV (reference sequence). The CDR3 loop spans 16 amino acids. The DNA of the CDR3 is TGTGCCTTGTGGGAGGTGCGAGAGTTGGGCAAAAAAATCAGGGTATTT. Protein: CALWEVRELGKKIRVF.

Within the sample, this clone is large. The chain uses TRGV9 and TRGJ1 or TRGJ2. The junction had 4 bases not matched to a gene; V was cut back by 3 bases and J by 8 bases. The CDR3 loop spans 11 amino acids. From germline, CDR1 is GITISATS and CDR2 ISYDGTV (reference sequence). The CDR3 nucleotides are TGTGCCTTGTGGGAGCCCAATAAGAAACTCTTT. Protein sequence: CALWEPNKKLF.

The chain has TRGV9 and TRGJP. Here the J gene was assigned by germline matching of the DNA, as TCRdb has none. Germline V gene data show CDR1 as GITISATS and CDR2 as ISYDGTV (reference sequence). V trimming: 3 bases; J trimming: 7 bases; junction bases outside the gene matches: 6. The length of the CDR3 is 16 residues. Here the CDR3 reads CALWEKGELGKKIKVF. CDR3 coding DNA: TGTGCCTTGTGGGAGAAGGGTGAGTTGGGCAAAAAAATCAAGGTATTT.

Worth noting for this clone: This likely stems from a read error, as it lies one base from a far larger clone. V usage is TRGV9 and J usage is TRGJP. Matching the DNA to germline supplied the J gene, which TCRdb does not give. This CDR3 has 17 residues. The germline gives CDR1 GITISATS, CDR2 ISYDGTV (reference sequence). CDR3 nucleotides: TGTGCCGTGTGGGAGGTGTGGCAAGAGTTGGGCAAAAAAATCAAGGTATTT. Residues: CAVWEVWQELGKKIKVF.

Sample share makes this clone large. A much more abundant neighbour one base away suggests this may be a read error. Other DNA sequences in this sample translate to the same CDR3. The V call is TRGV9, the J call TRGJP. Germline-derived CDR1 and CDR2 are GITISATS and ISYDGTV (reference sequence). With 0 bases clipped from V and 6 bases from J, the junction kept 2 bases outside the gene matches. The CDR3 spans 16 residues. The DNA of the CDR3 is TGTGCCTTGTGGGAGGTGCCAGAGTTGGGCAAAAAAATCAAGGTATTT. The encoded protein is CALWEVPELGKKIKVF.

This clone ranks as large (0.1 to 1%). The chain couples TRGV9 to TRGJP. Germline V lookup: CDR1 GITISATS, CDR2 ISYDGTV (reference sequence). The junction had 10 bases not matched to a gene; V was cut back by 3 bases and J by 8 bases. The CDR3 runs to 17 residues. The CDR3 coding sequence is TGTGCCTTGTGGGAGAGGGTCCCAAAGTTGGGCAAAAAAATCAAGGTATTT. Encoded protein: CALWERVPKLGKKIKVF.